This is a list of T cell receptor beta chains from one sample in a study of blood T cell repertoires in COVID-19. Assay: immunoSEQ multiplex PCR; the TCRdb copy retains only in-frame clones and omits some. The sample consists of hundreds of thousands of clones, about 89% of them appearing once. Sequenced: PBMCs or T cells enriched from blood (not recorded which). The receptors originated from a woman aged 30 to 39 who had recovered from COVID-19. CDR3s include the opening cysteine and the closing phenylalanine or tryptophan. A D gene is named only where the DNA matches it firmly. Clone size is not always given. Where it is, it says once, few, many or a class for expanded clones.

D: -; V: TRBV29-1; size: -; J: TRBJ2-5; CDR3: CSVESETQYF; DNA: TGCAGCGTGGAGAGTGAGACCCAGTACTTC
D: TRBD1; V: TRBV15; size: -; J: TRBJ1-6; CDR3: CATSRVTGDNSPLHF; DNA: TGTGCCACCAGCAGAGTTACAGGGGATAATTCACCCCTCCACTTT
D: TRBD1; V: TRBV12-3/TRBV12-4; size: -; J: TRBJ1-1; CDR3: CASSTGGRGEAFF; DNA: TGTGCCAGCAGTACAGGGGGACGAGGTGAAGCTTTCTTT
D: TRBD2; V: TRBV3-1/TRBV3-2; size: -; J: TRBJ2-1; CDR3: CASSQVGTSGSVF; DNA: TGTGCCAGCAGCCAAGTGGGGACTAGCGGGAGTGTCTTC
D: TRBD1; V: TRBV28; size: -; J: TRBJ1-1; CDR3: CASSPTGQVEAFF; DNA: TGTGCCAGCAGCCCTACAGGACAGGTCGAAGCTTTCTTT
D: -; V: TRBV19; size: -; J: TRBJ2-7; CDR3: CASSIGVEGSSRFYEQYF; DNA: TGTGCCAGTAGTATCGGGGTTGAGGGTTCCTCTCGATTCTACGAGCAGTACTTC
D: -; V: TRBV7-2; size: -; J: TRBJ1-2; CDR3: CARKGVLENGYTF; DNA: TGTGCCAGGAAAGGGGTTCTCGAAAATGGCTACACCTTC
D: -; V: TRBV20-1; size: -; J: TRBJ2-1; CDR3: CSASLFRQGLRNEQFF; DNA: TGCAGTGCTAGTTTATTCAGGCAGGGCCTGAGAAATGAGCAGTTCTTC
D: -; V: TRBV19; size: once; J: TRBJ1-6; CDR3: CASTPGAHRLYNSPLHF; DNA: TGTGCCAGTACGCCCGGAGCCCACCGACTTTATAATTCACCCCTCCACTTT
D: -; V: TRBV19; size: -; J: TRBJ2-1; CDR3: CASNPQGKARNEQFF; DNA: TGTGCCAGTAACCCCCAGGGTAAGGCACGAAATGAGCAGTTCTTC
D: -; V: TRBV7-9; size: -; J: TRBJ1-2; CDR3: CASSLGGRAGYGYTF; DNA: TGTGCCAGCAGCTTGGGGGGTAGGGCCGGTTATGGCTACACCTTC
D: TRBD2; V: TRBV6-5; size: -; J: TRBJ2-7; CDR3: CASSYVVAGGAYEQYF; DNA: TGTGCCAGCAGTTACGTGGTCGCGGGAGGGGCCTACGAGCAGTACTTC
D: -; V: TRBV9; size: -; J: TRBJ1-3; CDR3: CASSPGSSGNTIYF; DNA: TGTGCCAGCAGCCCTGGCAGCTCTGGAAACACCATATATTTT
D: -; V: TRBV28; size: -; J: TRBJ2-5; CDR3: CASASGPSQETQYF; DNA: TGTGCCAGCGCCAGCGGTCCATCACAAGAGACCCAGTACTTC
D: -; V: TRBV18; size: -; J: TRBJ1-5; CDR3: CASSSGQSGNQPQHF; DNA: TGTGCCAGCTCATCAGGACAGTCTGGGAATCAGCCCCAGCATTTT
D: TRBD1; V: TRBV27; size: -; J: TRBJ1-2; CDR3: CASSLRGGRVSYGYTF; DNA: TGTGCCAGCAGTTTAAGAGGGGGCAGGGTGAGCTATGGCTACACCTTC
D: -; V: TRBV15; size: -; J: TRBJ1-5; CDR3: CATSINRDRPQHF; DNA: TGTGCCACCAGCATCAACAGGGATAGGCCCCAGCATTTT
D: -; V: TRBV15; size: once; J: TRBJ1-2; CDR3: CATSPGSENGYTF; DNA: TGTGCCACCAGCCCCGGGTCAGAGAATGGCTACACCTTC
D: -; V: TRBV28; size: -; J: TRBJ1-4; CDR3: CVTGRGNEKLFF; DNA: TGTGTAACAGGGAGGGGTAATGAAAAACTGTTTTTT
D: -; V: TRBV7-2; size: once; J: TRBJ1-4; CDR3: CASSTRTGDPSKLFF; DNA: TGTGCCAGCAGCACCCGGACGGGGGACCCTTCAAAACTGTTTTTT
D: TRBD1; V: TRBV7-2; size: -; J: TRBJ1-1; CDR3: CASTPDRLNTEAFF; DNA: TGTGCCAGCACCCCGGACAGGCTGAACACTGAAGCTTTCTTT
D: TRBD2; V: TRBV9; size: -; J: TRBJ2-1; CDR3: CASSVTPSGRDEQFF; DNA: TGTGCCAGCAGCGTAACCCCTAGCGGGAGGGACGAGCAGTTCTTC
D: TRBD2; V: TRBV11-3; size: once; J: TRBJ2-3; CDR3: CASSSPGSGGDTQYF; DNA: TGTGCCAGCAGCTCCCCAGGGTCGGGGGGAGATACGCAGTATTTT
D: -; V: TRBV10-3; size: -; J: TRBJ2-2; CDR3: CAISPIGVGGELFF; DNA: TGTGCCATCAGCCCGATAGGGGTGGGCGGGGAGCTGTTTTTT
D: TRBD1; V: TRBV19; size: -; J: TRBJ1-5; CDR3: CASSTWGQGNQPQHF; DNA: TGTGCCAGTAGTACATGGGGACAGGGAAATCAGCCCCAGCATTTT
D: -; V: TRBV18; size: once; J: TRBJ1-1; CDR3: CASSPINGNTEAFF; DNA: TGTGCCAGCTCACCGATCAACGGGAACACTGAAGCTTTCTTT
D: -; V: TRBV4-1; size: -; J: TRBJ2-7; CDR3: CASSHNRDEQYF; DNA: TGCGCCAGCAGCCACAACCGGGACGAGCAGTACTTC
D: -; V: TRBV27; size: -; J: TRBJ2-1; CDR3: CASLGRGGGNEQFF; DNA: TGTGCCAGCTTAGGACGGGGAGGGGGCAATGAGCAGTTCTTC
D: -; V: TRBV9; size: -; J: TRBJ2-1; CDR3: CASSVGGGGFDSYNEQFF; DNA: TGTGCCAGCAGCGTAGGTGGGGGAGGTTTCGACTCCTACAATGAGCAGTTCTTC
D: -; V: TRBV11-2; size: many; J: TRBJ1-3; CDR3: CASSLLRGINTIYF; DNA: TGTGCCAGCAGCTTGCTGCGGGGCATAAACACCATATATTTT
D: -; V: TRBV7-8; size: -; J: TRBJ1-5; CDR3: CASSSRRGKFDNQPQHF; DNA: TGTGCCAGCAGCTCGCGGCGGGGGAAATTTGACAATCAGCCCCAGCATTTT
D: TRBD1; V: TRBV5-1; size: -; J: TRBJ1-4; CDR3: CASSWGVSFDLGQEANEKLFF; DNA: TGCGCCAGCAGCTGGGGGGTTTCGTTTGATCTGGGACAGGAGGCTAATGAAAAACTGTTTTTT